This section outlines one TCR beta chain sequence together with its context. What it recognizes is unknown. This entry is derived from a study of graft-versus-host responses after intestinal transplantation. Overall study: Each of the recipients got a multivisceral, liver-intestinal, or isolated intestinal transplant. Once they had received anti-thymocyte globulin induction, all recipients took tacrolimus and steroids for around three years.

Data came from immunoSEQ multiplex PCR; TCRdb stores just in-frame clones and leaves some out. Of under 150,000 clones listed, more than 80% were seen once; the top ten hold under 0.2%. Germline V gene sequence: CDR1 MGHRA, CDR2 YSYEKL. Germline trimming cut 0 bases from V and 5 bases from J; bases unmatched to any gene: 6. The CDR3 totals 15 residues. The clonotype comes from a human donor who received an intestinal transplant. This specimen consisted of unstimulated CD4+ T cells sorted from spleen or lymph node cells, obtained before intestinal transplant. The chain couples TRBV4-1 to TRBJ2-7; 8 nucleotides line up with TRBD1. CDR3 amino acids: CASSQEWTGYHEQYF. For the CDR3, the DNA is TGCGCCAGCAGCCAAGAATGGACAGGGTACCACGAGCAGTACTTC.